Presented here are 17 T cell receptor beta chains from one specimen sequenced in a study of T cells in Graves' hyperthyroidism and ophthalmopathy. Using RNA transcripts as the source, TCR beta CDR3 regions were amplified. The TCR CDR3 was amplified in a first-round RT-PCR using the HTBI primer set. TCRdb fed the multiplex PCR reads into MiXCR, producing one record per CDR3 protein. The table has under 750,000 distinct CDR3 sequences, approximately 19% seen once; the top ten hold over 15%. Sequenced input: blood. The receptors here all came from a woman in her forties or fifties with Graves' hyperthyroidism that later progressed to Graves' ophthalmopathy.

This clonotype has more than one count but fewer than ten. The chain joins TRBV4-1 to TRBJ2-7; 7 nucleotides align to TRBD2. This CDR3 is 15 amino acids long. V gave up 0 bases and J gave up 2 bases; unmatched junction bases: 4. Germline CDR1 MGHRA, CDR2 YSYEKL. The CDR3 sequence: CASSQDSAGAYEQYF. DNA of the CDR3: TGCGCCAGCAGCCAAGATTCGGCGGGGGCCTACGAGCAGTACTTC.

This clonotype was seen ten or more times. This rearrangement joins TRBV11-3 to TRBJ2-2, with a possible D match to TRBD2 (6 bases). Trimming stripped 5 bases from V and 0 bases from J, with 13 bases between. The CDR3 runs 16 residues. Germline V gene sequence: CDR1 SGHNT, CDR2 YENEEA. The CDR3 loop reads CASSPPSVTNTGELFF. In DNA, the CDR3 is TGTGCCAGCAGCCCGCCTAGCGTCACGAACACCGGGGAGCTGTTTTTT. Full variable domain (rest looked up from reference TRBV11-3 and TRBJ2-2): EAGVVQSPRYKIIEKKQPVAFWCNPISGHNTLYWYLQNLGQGPELLIRYENEEAVDDSQLPKDRFSAERLKGVDSTLKIQPAELGDSAVYLCASSPPSVTNTGELFFGEGSRLTVL.

The genes are TRBV6-6 and TRBJ1-1; no definite D call. CDR3 length: 15 residues. Trimming pared 0 bases from V and 0 bases from J, leaving 8 bases between. Germline V gene data show CDR1 as MNHNY and CDR2 as SVGAGI (reference sequence). CDR3 DNA sequence: TGTGCCAGCAGTTACTCATGGGATCTGAACACTGAAGCTTTCTTT. It translates to CASSYSWDLNTEAFF.

This clonotype has a single count. The chain combines TRBV19 with TRBJ1-1; no clear D gene. V was shortened by 3 bases and J by 4 bases, with 12 bases between the two germline ends. CDR1 is LNHDA and CDR2 is SQIVND in the germline V gene (reference sequence). CDR3 length: 14 amino acids. CDR3 sequence: CASSMRREGTEAFF. For the CDR3, the DNA is TGTGCCAGTAGTATGAGGAGGGAGGGCACTGAAGCTTTCTTT.

J is TRBJ1-3 and V is TRBV3-1; 8 bases align to TRBD1. Germline CDR1 and CDR2: LGHDT and YNNKEL (reference sequence). The ends lost 3 bases at V and 4 bases at J; junction bases unmatched: 5. CDR3 length: 15 amino acids. The CDR3 sequence: CASSQDREDGNTIYF. The CDR3 DNA is TGTGCCAGCAGCCAGGACAGGGAGGACGGAAACACCATATATTTT.

This chain connects TRBV10-2 to TRBJ2-5; 8 positions match TRBD2. The CDR3 runs 14 residues. Unmatched junction bases numbered 12, after V lost 10 bases and J lost 5 bases. Germline-derived CDR1 and CDR2 are WSHSY and SAAADI. The CDR3 DNA is TGCGCCACTCATCATGCCGGGACTAGGGAGACCCAGTACTTC. As protein: CATHHAGTRETQYF.

The chain has TRBV5-1 and TRBJ2-4; the match to TRBD1 covers 7 bases. The CDR3 is 14 residues long. Losses at the gene ends were 4 bases for V and 3 bases for J; bases not matched to a gene: 4. From germline, CDR1 is SGHRS and CDR2 YFSETQ. As DNA, the CDR3 is TGCGCCAGCAGCGAGGGACAGCACAAAAACATTCAGTACTTC. This gives the protein CASSEGQHKNIQYF.

J is TRBJ2-3 and V is TRBV27; TRBD2 aligns across 8 bases. The CDR3 has 17 residues. V shed 4 bases, J shed 0 bases, and the junction held 9 bases outside the gene matches. CDR1 MNHEY and CDR2 SMNVEV come from the germline V gene (reference sequence). CDR3 residues: CASSSLGRGASTDTQYF. Written as DNA, the CDR3 is TGTGCCAGCAGTTCCCTGGGGCGGGGGGCGAGCACAGATACGCAGTATTTT.

This clonotype appeared a few times. The chain links TRBV10-2 to TRBJ2-7, with D perhaps matching TRBD1 (7 bases). The ends were cut back, 6 bases at V and 3 bases at J, with 15 bases in the middle. CDR1 is WSHSY, CDR2 SAAADI, per germline. The CDR3 runs 14 residues. CDR3: CASRADREVYEQYF. The CDR3 nucleotides read TGCGCCAGCAGAGCAGACAGGGAGGTCTACGAGCAGTACTTC.

About this clonotype: A junction boundary mismatches the germline segment, possibly from a read error. The rearrangement uses TRBV11-3 and TRBJ2-3, with 9 bases lining up with TRBD2. The CDR3 is 16 amino acids. CDR1 and CDR2 (germline): SGHNT, YENEEA. The CDR3 sequence: CAGSLGGGGGTDTQYF. Written as DNA, the CDR3 is TGTGCCGGCAGCTTAGGAGGCGGGGGGGGCACAGATACGCAGTATTTT.

This clonotype was seen a handful of times. The chain couples TRBV18 to TRBJ2-7; 7 nucleotides match TRBD1. This CDR3 comprises 17 residues. From germline, CDR1 is KGHSH and CDR2 LQKENI. V lost 1 base and J lost 1; bases outside the gene matches: 10. The CDR3 reads CASSPLAPQTGSYEQYF. The CDR3 DNA is TGTGCCAGCTCACCACTTGCCCCGCAGACAGGGTCCTACGAGCAGTACTTC.

The chain links TRBV6-1 to TRBJ1-4, with D possibly being TRBD1 (5 bases). Trimming stripped 2 bases from V and 7 bases from J, with 11 bases between. The CDR3 spans 14 residues. Germline-derived CDR1 and CDR2 are MNHNS and SASEGT. Here the CDR3 DNA reads TGTGCCAGCAGTGAATTAGGGAGGGGTGAAAAACTGTTTTTT. Residues: CASSELGRGEKLFF.

This clonotype was counted only a few times. The chain combines TRBV6-1 with TRBJ2-3, with TRBD2 matching 8 bases. There are 15 residues in the CDR3. Germline trimming cut 2 bases from V and 4 bases from J; bases unmatched to any gene: 5. Per germline, CDR1 MNHNS and CDR2 SASEGT. The CDR3 DNA follows: TGTGCCAGCAGTGAAATAAGCGGGGGAGCAGATACGCAGTATTTT. Its translation is CASSEISGGADTQYF.

The chain employs TRBV3-1 and TRBJ2-3; D gene uncertain. The CDR3 runs 17 residues. Trimming left V 0 bases short and J 0 bases short, with 13 bases between. Germline loops: CDR1 LGHDT, CDR2 YNNKEL (reference sequence). CDR3 loop: CASSQEYLRLSTDTQYF. Written as DNA, the CDR3 is TGTGCCAGCAGCCAAGAATATCTGCGACTCAGCACAGATACGCAGTATTTT.

This clonotype was seen at least ten times. The chain has TRBV11-2 and TRBJ1-1, with D hard to call. Germline-derived CDR1 and CDR2 are SGHAT and FQNNGV. The V end lost 0 bases, the J end lost 6 bases, and 5 bases lay between the germline ends. The CDR3 has 12 residues. The CDR3 sequence: CASSLDRAEAFF. The CDR3 bases are TGTGCCAGCAGCTTAGATAGGGCTGAAGCTTTCTTT.

This clonotype was found many times. The chain joins TRBV6-2 or TRBV6-3 to TRBJ2-5; 9 nucleotides align to TRBD2. The junction had 6 bases not matched to a gene; V was cut back by 6 bases and J by 1 base. Germline V gene sequence: CDR1 MNHEY, CDR2 SVGEGT. The CDR3 is made up of 15 amino acids. This CDR3 is CASRLSGGAQETQYF. The CDR3 DNA is TGTGCCAGCAGACTTAGCGGGGGAGCCCAAGAGACCCAGTACTTC.

The rearrangement joins TRBV6-5 to TRBJ1-2; a weak D match, TRBD1 (6 bases). This CDR3 contains 16 residues. CDR1 and CDR2 from the germline V gene are MNHEY and SVGAGI. Trimming stripped 0 bases from V and 4 bases from J, with 15 bases between. The CDR3 spells CASSYSAGVVSYGYTF. The CDR3 region has the DNA TGTGCCAGCAGTTACTCAGCAGGGGTCGTTAGCTATGGCTACACCTTC.